These 6 T cell receptor beta chains were sequenced from one sample in a study of a mutant IDH1 vaccine in newly diagnosed glioma (dated by TCRdb to the early 2020s). Sample time point, as interpreted from the label and publication: baseline, week 1 (first vaccination visit). Explained via the paper, the treatment or condition label denotes: pre-vaccination baseline after standard-of-care therapy. Library generation was performed with the immunoSEQ multiplex PCR assay. TCRdb re-hosts the immuneACCESS table, in-frame sequences only. Its copies lack some clones; in the studies checked, an unresolved V gene accounts for under half of them, and the cause for the rest is not known. The sample table holds 80,000 to 100,000 clones, of which about 80% were seen once. Of the sample, over 6.5% falls within the top ten clones. The sample in question was PBMCs, obtained from a glioma patient treated with radiotherapy, temozolomide or both. These receptor sequences come from a man aged 35 to 55 with glioma.

The chain carries TRBV5-1 and TRBJ2-5; no clear D. This CDR3 contains 15 residues. Trimming took off 1 base at V and 4 bases at J, with 14 bases between the two ends. The germline gives CDR1 SGHRS, CDR2 YFSETQ. The DNA for the CDR3 is TGCGCCAGCAGCTTGCAAGGGTGGGTCGGAGAGACCCAGTACTTC. Translating gives CASSLQGWVGETQYF.

This chain's CDR3 is CATSRATGHEAFF. The CDR3 DNA is TGTGCCACCAGCAGAGCAACAGGGCATGAAGCTTTCTTT. V and J are TRBV15 and TRBJ1-1, with D perhaps TRBD1 (6 bases). From germline, CDR1 is LNHNV and CDR2 YYDKDF (reference sequence). The V end was cut by 1 base, the J end by 7 bases, with 10 bases between. The CDR3 spans 13 residues.

This chain connects TRBV18 to TRBJ2-2, with 9 bases identical to TRBD1. This CDR3 is built from 15 residues. Germline V lookup: CDR1 KGHSH, CDR2 LQKENI. J was trimmed by 3 bases and V by 4 bases; bases with no gene match: 3. CDR3 sequence: CASSLRQGDTGELFF. The CDR3 DNA is TGTGCCAGCTCACTACGACAGGGGGACACCGGGGAGCTGTTTTTT.

The V call is TRBV28, the J call TRBJ1-4; D perhaps matches TRBD1 (6 bases). The CDR3 contains 12 residues. Germline values: CDR1 MDHEN, CDR2 SYDVKM. The V end was cut by 4 bases, the J end by 7 bases, with 7 bases between. CDR3 sequence (DNA): TGTGCCAGCAGTTCAGGGGTTGAAAAACTGTTTTTT. Encoded protein: CASSSGVEKLFF. The full variable domain, completed using reference TRBV28 and TRBJ1-4, is DVKVTQSSRYLVKRTGEKVFLECVQDMDHENMFWYRQDPGLGLRLIYFSYDVKMKEKGDIPEGYSVSREKKERFSLILESASTNQTSMYLCASSSGVEKLFFGSGTQLSVL.

This chain uses TRBV6-5 with TRBJ2-7, with D possibly matching TRBD2 (6 bases). The CDR3 length is 14 residues. Looked up from germline, CDR1 is MNHEY and CDR2 is SVGAGI. The V end was cut by 3 bases, the J end by 4 bases, with 13 bases between. The CDR3 is CASSYSAGYYEQYF. As DNA, the CDR3 is TGTGCCAGCAGTTATTCGGCGGGATATTACGAGCAGTACTTC.

This clone is a singleton in its sample. The chain has TRBV7-2 and TRBJ2-5, with 7 nucleotides matching TRBD1. The V and J ends lost 0 bases and 2 bases, in that order; junction bases with no gene match: 6. The CDR3 extends over 16 amino acids. From germline, CDR1 is SGHTA and CDR2 FQGNSA. The CDR3: CASSLAEAGGQETQYF. The CDR3 DNA reads TGTGCCAGCAGCTTAGCTGAGGCAGGGGGACAAGAGACCCAGTACTTC.